These 32 T cell receptor beta chains were sequenced from one sample in a study of blood T cell repertoires in COVID-19. Sequencing was performed with immunoSEQ multiplex PCR; in TCRdb, only in-frame clones are kept and a portion is missing. The repertoire holds 140,000 or so clones, with 88% as singletons. Input material: peripheral blood. The receptor source for this set is a man aged 55 to 70 with active or convalescent COVID-19.

The chain carries TRBV5-4 and TRBJ2-1, with 7 bases matching TRBD2. V gave up 0 bases and J gave up 10 bases; unmatched junction bases: 7. CDR1 SGHNT and CDR2 YYREEE come from the germline V gene (reference sequence). The CDR3 covers 14 residues. CDR3 DNA sequence: TGTGCCAGCAGCTTGGAGGGGACGGGGGGAGAGCAGTTCTTC. It yields the protein CASSLEGTGGEQFF. Full variable domain (outside the CDR3, taken from reference TRBV5-4 and TRBJ2-1): ETGVTQSPTHLIKTRGQQVTLRCSSQSGHNTVSWYQQALGQGPQFIFQYYREEENGRGNFPPRFSGLQFPNYSSELNVNALELDDSALYLCASSLEGTGGEQFFGPGTRLTVL.

The rearrangement uses TRBV7-9 and TRBJ1-2; D is unclear. The CDR3 sequence is 12 residues long. CDR1 and CDR2 (germline): SEHNR, FQNEAQ (reference sequence). V lost 4 bases to trimming and J lost 5 bases, with 8 bases between them. The CDR3 region is CASSSSEYGYTF. The CDR3 region has the DNA TGTGCCAGCAGCTCATCGGAGTATGGCTACACCTTC.

The CDR3: CASSLRGNTGELFF. The CDR3 region has the DNA TGTGCCAGCAGTTTGAGAGGGAACACCGGGGAGCTGTTTTTT. The chain uses TRBV27 and TRBJ2-2; D remains unclear. V was trimmed by 3 bases and J by 1 base, leaving 6 bases between them. Germline V gene sequence: CDR1 MNHEY, CDR2 SMNVEV (reference sequence). The CDR3 spans 14 residues.

This clone came up once. This chain links TRBV3-1 (or the pseudogene TRBV3-2) with TRBJ1-2; D is uncertain. The germline V and J ends were trimmed by 6 bases and 0 bases, with 17 bases remaining between them. Germline V lookup: CDR1 LGHDT, CDR2 YNNKEL (reference sequence). This CDR3 spans 16 amino acids. For the CDR3, the DNA is TGTGCCAGCAGGCCCCTTTACGGAGCCTCTAACTATGGCTACACCTTC. It yields the protein CASRPLYGASNYGYTF.

V is TRBV7-8 and J is TRBJ1-2, with TRBD1 matching 8 bases. The CDR3 totals 16 residues. Germline trimming cut 3 bases from V and 7 bases from J; bases unmatched to any gene: 13. Per germline, CDR1 SGHVS and CDR2 FQNEAQ. The CDR3 DNA is TGTGCCAGCAGCTTGGGGACAGGACTACCTTTCGGTGGCTACACCTTC. Protein: CASSLGTGLPFGGYTF.

This sequence joins TRBV7-9 and TRBJ1-5; TRBD1 might be the D (6 bases). The V end was cut by 6 bases, the J end by 1 base, with 13 bases between. CDR3 length equals 15 residues. CDR1 is SEHNR, CDR2 FQNEAQ, per germline (reference sequence). CDR3 in amino acids: CASSPQGGSNQPQHF. The CDR3 DNA follows: TGTGCCAGCAGTCCTCAAGGGGGAAGCAATCAGCCCCAGCATTTT.

This clone was recorded a few times. This chain links TRBV6-1 with TRBJ1-6; maybe TRBD1 (5 bases). This CDR3 region has 15 residues. V shed 1 base and J shed 5 bases, with 9 bases lying between them. Germline assignment: CDR1 MNHNS and CDR2 SASEGT. The CDR3 nucleotides read TGTGCCAGCAGTGAAGTTGGGGGGGATAATTCACCCCTCCACTTT. Amino acid sequence: CASSEVGGDNSPLHF.

The genes are TRBV6-5 and TRBJ1-6; D gene unclear. The CDR3 is 15 amino acids. The V gene lost 4 bases and the J gene lost 6 bases, with 13 bases spanning the gap. Per germline, CDR1 MNHEY and CDR2 SVGAGI. Here the CDR3 reads CASSSPRVPNSPLHF. CDR3 nucleotide sequence: TGTGCCAGCAGTTCCCCGCGAGTTCCTAATTCACCCCTCCACTTT.

This clone appeared many times. The chain employs TRBV24-1 and TRBJ2-2, with D hard to call. Germline CDR1 KGHDR, CDR2 SFDVKD. This CDR3 region has 17 residues. V was pared by 1 base and J by 0 bases, with 11 bases between. CDR3 sequence: CATSDFSQTPNTGELFF. The CDR3 nucleotides are TGTGCCACCAGTGATTTTTCGCAGACTCCGAACACCGGGGAGCTGTTTTTT.

The chain carries TRBV18 and TRBJ2-7; D gene unclear. The V end lost 2 bases, the J end lost 6 bases, and 11 bases lay between the germline ends. Looked up from germline, CDR1 is KGHSH and CDR2 is LQKENI. This CDR3 is 13 amino acids long. CDR3 sequence reads: CASSPNGIGEQYF. The CDR3 DNA reads as TGTGCCAGCTCACCAAATGGTATCGGCGAGCAGTACTTC.

In nucleotides, the CDR3 is TGTGCCAGCAGCCGGCAGGGATACACCGGGGAGCTGTTTTTT. Amino acid sequence: CASSRQGYTGELFF. The chain links TRBV6-5 to TRBJ2-2; the D gene is possibly TRBD1 (5 bases). Germline V gene lookup returns CDR1 MNHEY and CDR2 SVGAGI. V dropped 6 bases and J dropped 3 bases, with 11 bases sitting between them. This CDR3 is built from 14 residues.

The chain joins TRBV6-5 to TRBJ1-2; D gene uncertain. The germline CDR1 and CDR2 sequences are MNHEY and SVGAGI. The V gene lost 5 bases and the J gene lost 7 bases, with 14 bases spanning the gap. The CDR3 has 13 amino acids. CDR3 in amino acids: CASSMRVEGGYTF. CDR3 DNA sequence: TGTGCCAGCAGTATGAGGGTTGAAGGTGGCTACACCTTC.

The rearrangement links TRBV29-1 to TRBJ2-1; 7 bases line up with TRBD2. V lost 3 bases and J lost 6; bases outside the gene matches: 23. The CDR3 runs to 19 residues. CDR1 and CDR2 (germline): SQVTM, ANQGSEA. The CDR3 DNA reads TGCAGCGTTGATGGGACGGCGGGATCCGCAACGGGGGGTTTCAATGAGCAGTTCTTC. It codes for CSVDGTAGSATGGFNEQFF.

The V call is TRBV5-4, the J call TRBJ1-1; TRBD1 is a possible D gene (5 bases). Germline lookup yields CDR1 SGHNT and CDR2 YYREEE (reference sequence). The CDR3 sequence is 13 residues long. The V end lost 1 base, the J end lost 4 bases, and 8 bases lay between the germline ends. The CDR3, as DNA: TGTGCCAGCAGCTTGAGGGGTGGCACTGAAGCTTTCTTT. Encoded protein: CASSLRGGTEAFF.

The chain is built from TRBV2 and TRBJ2-7; the D gene is possibly TRBD1 (6 bases). Between the trimmed V and J ends, which lost 8 bases and 3 bases, there was a span of 14 bases. Germline V lookup: CDR1 SNHLY, CDR2 FYNNEI. The CDR3 extends over 13 amino acids. CDR3 sequence: CASDRDTYYEQYF. The DNA of the CDR3 is TGTGCCAGCGACCGGGACACGTACTACGAGCAGTACTTC.

The table lists this clone with a count of one. The rearrangement joins TRBV11-2 to TRBJ2-7, with 9 bases lining up with TRBD2. The germline V gene encodes CDR1 SGHAT and CDR2 FQNNGV. V gave up 5 bases and J gave up 0 bases; unmatched junction bases: 14. This CDR3 is built from 18 residues. CDR3: CASSPRAAGGLFSYEQYF. The CDR3 nucleotides are TGTGCCAGCAGCCCCAGGGCAGCGGGAGGCCTCTTCTCCTACGAGCAGTACTTC.

The chain carries TRBV29-1 and TRBJ1-2, with D uncertain. V lost 4 bases and J lost 5, with 26 bases in between. Germline values: CDR1 SQVTM, CDR2 ANQGSEA. The CDR3 spans 17 residues. The CDR3 DNA is TGCAGCGTTGCGACGGGAGTGGCAGCTCTTCCCTGGTATGGCTACACCTTC. Encoded protein: CSVATGVAALPWYGYTF.

This clone was counted once. The gene calls are TRBV28 and TRBJ1-1; TRBD1 agrees at 9 bases. The CDR3 contains 17 residues. Germline V lookup: CDR1 MDHEN, CDR2 SYDVKM. Here the CDR3 reads CRNTGGSTVHMNTEAFF. CDR3 sequence (DNA): TGTCGGAATACAGGGGGCTCAACCGTCCATATGAACACTGAAGCTTTCTTT. The variable domain in full, with the rest retrieved from reference TRBV28 and TRBJ1-1, is DVKVTQSSRYLVKRTGEKVFLECVQDMDHENMFWYRQDPGLGLRLIYFSYDVKMKEKGDIPEGYSVSREKKERFSLILESASTNQTSMYLCRNTGGSTVHMNTEAFFGQGTRLTVV.

The chain combines TRBV7-2 with TRBJ2-1, with 7 bases fitting TRBD1. There are 16 residues in the CDR3. The V gene end was trimmed by 1 base and the J gene end by 10 bases; junction bases not matched to a gene: 13. Germline CDR1 reads SGHTA; CDR2 reads FQGNSA. The CDR3 reads CASSLEVLTGLREQFF. DNA for the CDR3: TGTGCCAGCAGCTTAGAGGTTCTGACAGGGTTACGGGAGCAGTTCTTC.

The chain combines TRBV10-3 with TRBJ1-1, with TRBD1 matching 9 bases. Germline lookup yields CDR1 ENHRY and CDR2 SYGVKD. The CDR3 runs to 14 residues. V trimming: 10 bases; J trimming: 5 bases; junction bases outside the gene matches: 11. The CDR3 is CATGTGNPGTEAFF. CDR3 bases: TGTGCCACCGGGACAGGGAATCCGGGGACTGAAGCTTTCTTT.

The V and J genes are TRBV19 and TRBJ2-5, with D perhaps TRBD1 (6 bases). The V gene lost 3 bases and the J gene lost 0 bases, with 8 bases spanning the gap. Germline CDR1 reads LNHDA; CDR2 reads SQIVND (reference sequence). This CDR3 is 14 amino acids long. For the CDR3, the DNA is TGTGCCAGTAGTATGGGGGCCAACCAAGAGACCCAGTACTTC. As protein: CASSMGANQETQYF.

The V and J genes are TRBV5-1 and TRBJ2-7, with 7 bases identical to TRBD2. J gave up 7 bases and V 3 bases, and 16 bases lay outside the gene matches. The germline V gene has CDR1 SGHRS and CDR2 YFSETQ. The CDR3 has 16 residues. The CDR3 sequence: CASSSAGTTVSGEQYF. CDR3 sequence (DNA): TGCGCCAGCAGCTCCGCCGGGACTACCGTATCGGGGGAGCAGTACTTC. Full variable domain (rest looked up from reference TRBV5-1 and TRBJ2-7): KAGVTQTPRYLIKTRGQQVTLSCSPISGHRSVSWYQQTPGQGLQFLFEYFSETQRNKGNFPGRFSGRQFSNSRSEMNVSTLELGDSALYLCASSSAGTTVSGEQYFGPGTRLTVT.

V usage is TRBV7-2 and J usage is TRBJ2-5; tentative D call: TRBD2 (6 bases). The V end was cut by 1 base, the J end by 7 bases, with 16 bases between. The length of the CDR3 is 15 residues. Germline assignment: CDR1 SGHTA and CDR2 FQGNSA. The CDR3 DNA sequence: TGTGCCAGCAGCTTAGAGGGCCTGCGGGGCGGGACCCAGTACTTC. It encodes CASSLEGLRGGTQYF. Drawing the rest from reference TRBV7-2 and TRBJ2-5, the complete variable domain is GAGVSQSPSNKVTEKGKDVELRCDPISGHTALYWYRQSLGQGLEFLIYFQGNSAPDKSGLPSDRFSAERTGGSVSTLTIQRTQQEDSAVYLCASSLEGLRGGTQYFGPGTRLLVL.

The chain is built from TRBV9 and TRBJ2-7; weak D call: TRBD2 (6 bases). From germline, CDR1 is SGDLS and CDR2 YYNGEE. This CDR3 contains 14 residues. Trimming stripped 4 bases from V and 6 bases from J, with 17 bases between. The DNA for the CDR3 is TGTGCCAGCAGCCCCCAGGTCTCAGCGGGCGAGCAGTACTTC. This codes for CASSPQVSAGEQYF.

This chain uses TRBV7-3 with TRBJ2-1; 8 bases line up with TRBD2. Germline CDR1 reads SGHTA; CDR2 reads FQGTGA. There are 16 residues in the CDR3. V lost 5 bases to trimming and J lost 2 bases; unmatched junction nucleotides: 8. This chain's CDR3 is CASSQRLAPAYNEQFF. The CDR3 nucleotides read TGTGCCAGCAGCCAACGACTAGCGCCCGCCTACAATGAGCAGTTCTTC.

A single count supports this clone. CDR3 in amino acids: CASSLGLAAYNEQFF. In DNA, the CDR3 is TGTGCCAGCAGCTTAGGACTAGCAGCTTACAATGAGCAGTTCTTC. V is TRBV7-2 and J is TRBJ2-1; 7 positions agree with TRBD2. This CDR3 spans 15 amino acids. Trimming cost V 1 base and J 4 bases; bases outside gene matches: 4. CDR1 is SGHTA and CDR2 is FQGNSA in the germline V gene.

This chain links TRBV14 with TRBJ1-1; TRBD1 is a possible D gene (5 bases). Germline V lookup: CDR1 SGHDN, CDR2 FVKESK. V dropped 3 bases and J dropped 4 bases, with 9 bases sitting between them. The CDR3 length is 13 residues. CDR3 region: CASSQGRGTEAFF. The CDR3 DNA sequence: TGTGCCAGCAGCCAGGGGCGCGGCACTGAAGCTTTCTTT.

This clone has a single count. The V call is TRBV7-8, the J call TRBJ2-3, with 12 bases aligning to TRBD2. The CDR3 runs to 17 residues. V lost 1 base, J lost 3 bases, and 5 bases stayed unmatched. Germline-derived CDR1 and CDR2 are SGHVS and FQNEAQ. CDR3 bases: TGTGCCAGCAGCTTAGGGGCTAGCGGGAGGGTAACAGATACGCAGTATTTT. Translated, it gives CASSLGASGRVTDTQYF.

V and J are TRBV10-3 and TRBJ2-2; TRBD1 matches 8 bases. Per germline, CDR1 ENHRY and CDR2 SYGVKD. V was pared by 2 bases and J by 6 bases, with 5 bases of the junction left unmatched. This CDR3 spans 15 amino acids. For the CDR3, the DNA is TGTGCCATCAGTGAGGGCAAACAGGGGGCCGGGGAGCTGTTTTTT. Its translation is CAISEGKQGAGELFF.

The chain is built from TRBV11-1 and TRBJ2-7, with D unclear. The V end was cut by 2 bases, the J end by 0 bases, with 11 bases between. This CDR3 contains 15 residues. Germline CDR1 is SGHAT and CDR2 is FQDESV (reference sequence). As DNA, the CDR3 is TGTGCCAGCAGCTTAAACGGAGCGAGCTCCTACGAGCAGTACTTC. This gives the protein CASSLNGASSYEQYF. The full variable domain, with the rest looked up from reference TRBV11-1 and TRBJ2-7, is EAEVAQSPRYKITEKSQAVAFWCDPISGHATLYWYRQILGQGPELLVQFQDESVVDDSQLPKDRFSAERLKGVDSTLKIQPAELGDSAMYLCASSLNGASSYEQYFGPGTRLTVT.

This clone appeared once. The V and J genes are TRBV6-2 or TRBV6-3 and TRBJ1-5; D uncertain. This CDR3 comprises 14 residues. Germline V gene sequence: CDR1 MNHEY, CDR2 SVGEGT. V lost 0 bases, J lost 6 bases, and 9 bases lay in between. Here the CDR3 reads CASSYSTAAQPQHF. The CDR3 DNA sequence: TGTGCCAGCAGTTACTCGACCGCGGCTCAGCCCCAGCATTTT.

The V gene is TRBV3-1 (or the pseudogene TRBV3-2), the J gene TRBJ2-2; D uncertain. V dropped 2 bases and J dropped 7 bases, with 8 bases sitting between them. The CDR3 contains 13 residues. The germline V gene has CDR1 LGHDT and CDR2 YNNKEL (reference sequence). The CDR3 loop is CASSQSRHGELFF. In DNA, the CDR3 is TGTGCCAGCAGCCAATCGAGGCACGGGGAGCTGTTTTTT.